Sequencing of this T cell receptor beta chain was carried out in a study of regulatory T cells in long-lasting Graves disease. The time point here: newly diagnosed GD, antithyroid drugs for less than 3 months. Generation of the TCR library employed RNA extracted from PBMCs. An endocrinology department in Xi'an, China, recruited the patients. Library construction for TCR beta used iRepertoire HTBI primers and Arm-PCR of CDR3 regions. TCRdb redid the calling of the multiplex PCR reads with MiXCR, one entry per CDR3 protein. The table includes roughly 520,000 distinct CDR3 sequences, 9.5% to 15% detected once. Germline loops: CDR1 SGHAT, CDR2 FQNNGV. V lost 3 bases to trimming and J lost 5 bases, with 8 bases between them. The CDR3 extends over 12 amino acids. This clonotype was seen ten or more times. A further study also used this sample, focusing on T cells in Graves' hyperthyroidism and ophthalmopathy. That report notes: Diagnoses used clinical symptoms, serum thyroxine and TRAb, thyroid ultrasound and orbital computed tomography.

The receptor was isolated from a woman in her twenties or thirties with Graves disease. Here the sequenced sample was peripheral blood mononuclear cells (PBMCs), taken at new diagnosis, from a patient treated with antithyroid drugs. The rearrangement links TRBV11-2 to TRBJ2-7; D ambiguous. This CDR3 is CASSFSPHEQYF. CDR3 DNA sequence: TGTGCCAGCAGCTTTAGCCCCCACGAGCAGTACTTC.